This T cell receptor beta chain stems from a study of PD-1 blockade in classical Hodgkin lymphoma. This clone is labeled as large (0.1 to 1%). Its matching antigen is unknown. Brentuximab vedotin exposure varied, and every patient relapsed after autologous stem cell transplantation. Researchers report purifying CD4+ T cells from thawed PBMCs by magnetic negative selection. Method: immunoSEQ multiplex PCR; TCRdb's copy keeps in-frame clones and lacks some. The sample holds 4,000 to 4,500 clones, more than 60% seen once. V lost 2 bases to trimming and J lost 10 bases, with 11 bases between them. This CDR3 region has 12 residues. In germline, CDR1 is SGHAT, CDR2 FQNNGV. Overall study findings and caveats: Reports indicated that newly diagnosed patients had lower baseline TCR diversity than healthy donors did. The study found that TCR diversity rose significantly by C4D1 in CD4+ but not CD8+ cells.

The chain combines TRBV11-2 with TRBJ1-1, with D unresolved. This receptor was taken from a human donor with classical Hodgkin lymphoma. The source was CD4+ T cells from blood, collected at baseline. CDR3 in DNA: TGTGCCAGCAGCTTATATACCACGCGAGCTTTCTTT. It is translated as CASSLYTTRAFF.